The 9 T cell receptor beta chains given below trace back to one sample, sequenced in a study of T cell clonality in common variable immunodeficiency. Generated by immunoSEQ multiplex PCR, the TCRdb table keeps only in-frame clones and is missing some. Observed in the sample are about 40,000 clones, none of them singletons. The sequencing input was peripheral blood mononuclear cells. These receptors originate from a person aged 18 to 75 in good health.

In this sample, this clone turned up many times. Coverage ceases 3 residues before the CDR3 finishes, and the germline J gene fills in the end. The V and J genes are TRBV12-5 and TRBJ2-7; D ambiguous. Looked up from germline, CDR1 is LGHNT and CDR2 is FRNRAP. The CDR3 runs to 16 residues. V was cut by 2 bases and J by 3 bases, with 17 bases left in between. CDR3 amino acids: CASGLIVGQGSYEQYF. The CDR3 bases that were read are TGTGCTAGTGGTTTGATAGTAGGGCAAGGTAGCTACGAG.

This clone has more than one count but fewer than ten. The read ends 3 residues early relative to the CDR3; the germline J gene fills the gap. Other DNA sequences from this sample encode an identical CDR3 as well. V gene TRBV5-1 combines with J gene TRBJ1-3, with D uncertain. Looked up from germline, CDR1 is SGHRS and CDR2 is YFSETQ. The CDR3 totals 13 residues. The chain's CDR3 is CASSHPDFSAIYF. The part of the CDR3 DNA that was read is TGCGCCAGCAGCCATCCGGACTTTTCCGCT.

This clone was seen only a few times. Read coverage stops 3 residues before the CDR3 terminus; the germline J gene supplies the remainder. J is TRBJ2-5 and V is TRBV20-1, with TRBD2 identical over 7 bases. The CDR3 consists of 15 residues. The V and J ends lost 6 bases and 0 bases, in that order; junction bases with no gene match: 10. The V gene's germline CDR1 is DFQATT and CDR2 SNEGSKA (reference sequence). This CDR3 reads CSATTSWGNQETQYF. The sequenced part of the CDR3 DNA is TGCAGTGCGACGACTAGCTGGGGTAACCAAGAGACC.

Ten or more counts support this clone. With the read ending 3 residues before the CDR3 end, the germline J gene is used to fill in that end. The V and J genes are TRBV20-1 and TRBJ2-5; 9 nucleotides agree with TRBD2. CDR1 and CDR2 (germline): DFQATT, SNEGSKA (reference sequence). The V segment lost 3 bases and the J segment 5 bases; nucleotides outside the gene matches: 13. CDR3 length: 16 amino acids. The CDR3 is CSASDRSGGGWETQYF. Partial CDR3 DNA: TGCAGTGCTAGTGACCGTAGCGGGGGAGGTTGGGAGACC.

Ten or more counts support this clone. From the germline J gene comes the end of the CDR3, since the read stops 3 residues before it. The rearrangement links TRBV6-1 to TRBJ1-2, with TRBD1 matching 7 bases. This CDR3 comprises 18 residues. Germline V CDR1 and CDR2: MNHNS, SASEGT. V was clipped by 1 base and J by 5 bases; unmatched bases: 16. CDR3 amino acids: CASSEGDPWAGGLYGYTF. The CDR3 bases that were read are TGTGCCAGCAGTGAAGGGGACCCCTGGGCAGGGGGATTATATGGC.

A note on this clone: The CDR3 extends 3 residues past the end of the read, so its final part is completed from the germline J gene. This sequence joins TRBV6-2 or TRBV6-3 and TRBJ1-2, with D maybe TRBD1 (5 bases). This CDR3 contains 15 residues. Germline V gene sequence: CDR1 MNHEY, CDR2 SVGEGT. The CDR3 sequence is CASSRQPSSYNDYTF. The covered CDR3 bases are TGTGCCAGCAGTAGACAGCCAAGCTCCTACAATGAC.

The sample holds a few counts of this clone. The CDR3 extends 3 residues past the end of the read, so its final part is completed from the germline J gene. The chain recombines TRBV13 with TRBJ2-1; TRBD2 aligns across 10 bases. The CDR3 spans 15 residues. J lost 5 bases, V lost 5 bases, and 6 bases had no gene match. Germline V gene data show CDR1 as PRHDT and CDR2 as FYEKMQ (reference sequence). Partial CDR3 DNA: TGTGCCAGCAGCATCGGGACTAGCGACAACAATGAG. Translated: CASSIGTSDNNE. The CDR3 as a whole reads CASSIGTSDNNEQFF.

This clone occurred many times. The missing CDR3 end, 3 residues past where the read stops, is filled in from the germline J gene. The genes are TRBV5-4 and TRBJ1-3; D gene unclear. This CDR3 is 14 amino acids long. The V end was cut by 0 bases, the J end by 4 bases, with 8 bases between. Germline loops: CDR1 SGHNT, CDR2 YYREEE (reference sequence). The CDR3 region is CASSLVGSGNTIYF. CDR3 DNA (partial): TGTGCCAGCAGCTTGGTAGGGTCAGGAAACACC.

This clone was seen ten or more times. The read stops 3 residues short of the end of the CDR3; the missing end is completed from the germline J gene. The chain links TRBV5-1 to TRBJ2-7; 10 bases align to TRBD2. J was trimmed by 6 bases and V by 6 bases; bases with no gene match: 9. The CDR3 has 14 amino acids. Germline-derived CDR1 and CDR2 are SGHRS and YFSETQ. CDR3 loop: CASTPSGRGSEQYF. CDR3 DNA (partial): TGCGCCAGCACCCCTAGCGGGAGAGGTAGCGAG.